Shown below are 21 T cell receptor beta chains from a single sample sequenced in a study of blood T cell repertoires in COVID-19. The assay was immunoSEQ multiplex PCR, and TCRdb's table has in-frame clones only and misses some. The sample lists 150,000 to 200,000 clones; approximately 80% were seen once. The sample consisted of PBMCs or T cells enriched from blood (not recorded which). The receptors were sampled from an older woman who had recovered from COVID-19.

V and J are TRBV28 and TRBJ2-5, with 8 positions matching TRBD2. There are 14 residues in the CDR3. Per the germline V gene, CDR1 is MDHEN and CDR2 is SYDVKM. The V and J ends lost 6 bases and 9 bases, in that order; junction bases with no gene match: 12. The CDR3 DNA reads as TGTGCCAGCAGCCCCGGAGGGGCGGGAGGAGCCCAGTACTTC. It is translated as CASSPGGAGGAQYF. Drawing the rest from reference TRBV28 and TRBJ2-5, the complete variable domain is DVKVTQSSRYLVKRTGEKVFLECVQDMDHENMFWYRQDPGLGLRLIYFSYDVKMKEKGDIPEGYSVSREKKERFSLILESASTNQTSMYLCASSPGGAGGAQYFGPGTRLLVL.

V and J are TRBV11-3 and TRBJ1-1; no firm D call. Trimming took 4 bases from V and 0 from J, leaving 6 bases between them. This CDR3 region has 13 residues. Germline assignment: CDR1 SGHNT and CDR2 YENEEA. The CDR3 DNA reads as TGTGCCAGCAGCTACACGCTGAACACTGAAGCTTTCTTT. Translation: CASSYTLNTEAFF.

The chain's CDR3 is CASSPGTGRNSPLHF. The CDR3 DNA is TGTGCCAGCAGTCCCGGGACAGGGAGAAATTCACCCCTCCACTTT. The V gene is TRBV6-5, the J gene TRBJ1-6, with TRBD1 matching over 9 bases. The V and J ends lost 5 bases and 7 bases, in that order; junction bases with no gene match: 6. In germline, CDR1 is MNHEY, CDR2 SVGAGI. The CDR3 spans 15 residues.

The chain recombines TRBV4-1 with TRBJ2-7, with 10 bases identical to TRBD1. This CDR3 region has 15 residues. Unmatched junction bases numbered 9, after V lost 5 bases and J lost 5 bases. The germline CDR1 and CDR2 sequences are MGHRA and YSYEKL. The CDR3 loop reads CASSSTGQGYHEQYF. The CDR3 coding sequence is TGCGCCAGCAGCTCAACGGGACAGGGGTACCACGAGCAGTACTTC.

The rearrangement links TRBV15 to TRBJ2-5; TRBD2 aligns across 8 bases. After removal of 5 bases from V and 2 bases from J, the junction contained 7 bases not matched to a gene. The CDR3 totals 15 residues. Per germline, CDR1 LNHNV and CDR2 YYDKDF (reference sequence). CDR3: CATSARLATQETQYF. The CDR3 nucleotides are TGTGCCACCAGCGCCCGACTAGCGACTCAAGAGACCCAGTACTTC.

The CDR3 is CASSYASSGGADEQFF. Written as DNA, the CDR3 is TGTGCCAGCAGTTACGCGTCTAGCGGGGGGGCCGATGAGCAGTTCTTC. This chain connects TRBV6-6 to TRBJ2-1, with 12 positions matching TRBD2. The CDR3 contains 16 residues. Looked up from germline, CDR1 is MNHNY and CDR2 is SVGAGI (reference sequence). V lost 2 bases, J lost 8 bases, and 7 bases stayed unmatched.

The chain recombines TRBV5-1 with TRBJ2-3; tentative D call: TRBD1 (6 bases). The CDR3 covers 15 residues. With 5 bases removed from V and 3 bases from J, the gap between germline ends came to 16 bases. The germline CDR1 and CDR2 sequences are SGHRS and YFSETQ. The DNA for the CDR3 is TGCGCCAGCAGACCACCAGGACAGTTTACAGATACGCAGTATTTT. Translation: CASRPPGQFTDTQYF. The entire variable domain, with the rest obtained from reference TRBV5-1 and TRBJ2-3, is as follows: KAGVTQTPRYLIKTRGQQVTLSCSPISGHRSVSWYQQTPGQGLQFLFEYFSETQRNKGNFPGRFSGRQFSNSRSEMNVSTLELGDSALYLCASRPPGQFTDTQYFGPGTRLTVL.

This chain links TRBV4-1 with TRBJ1-2, with D perhaps matching TRBD1 (5 bases). This CDR3 is 13 amino acids long. Deletions cut 4 bases from V and 2 bases from J, with 8 bases between. CDR1 is MGHRA, CDR2 YSYEKL, per germline. The CDR3 coding sequence is TGCGCCAGCAGCCCCCAGGGAAACTATGGCTACACCTTC. Translated: CASSPQGNYGYTF.

The chain has TRBV18 and TRBJ1-2; no clear D. This CDR3 has 15 residues. The germline V gene encodes CDR1 KGHSH and CDR2 LQKENI. V was trimmed by 0 bases and J by 5 bases, leaving 13 bases between them. The CDR3 nucleotides read TGTGCCAGCTCACCACCCAATGAGGGCTGGTATGGCTACACCTTC. It is translated as CASSPPNEGWYGYTF.

The chain carries TRBV10-3 and TRBJ1-5, with TRBD1 matching over 7 bases. The CDR3 sequence is 14 residues long. Germline CDR1 and CDR2: ENHRY and SYGVKD. Trimming removed 8 bases from V and 3 bases from J; junction bases left unmatched: 7. The CDR3 loop is CAIAQGVDNQPQHF. In DNA, the CDR3 is TGTGCCATCGCTCAGGGGGTAGACAATCAGCCCCAGCATTTT.

This chain joins TRBV28 and TRBJ1-1, with D tentatively TRBD1 (6 bases). CDR1 is MDHEN, CDR2 SYDVKM, per germline. This CDR3 is built from 14 residues. V lost 6 bases and J 1 base, leaving 12 bases between the germline ends. CDR3 amino acids: CASSSRGGNTEAFF. DNA of the CDR3: TGTGCCAGCAGCTCAAGAGGGGGGAACACTGAAGCTTTCTTT.

V usage is TRBV25-1 and J usage is TRBJ2-7, with 8 bases identical to TRBD1. The CDR3 has 15 residues. V dropped 5 bases and J dropped 5; count of bases not matched to a gene: 11. Germline V gives CDR1 MGHDK, CDR2 SYGVNS. CDR3: CASSPADRGSHEQYF. The CDR3 DNA follows: TGTGCCAGCAGTCCGGCCGACAGGGGTAGCCACGAGCAGTACTTC.

This sequence joins TRBV2 and TRBJ2-3; TRBD1 matches 9 bases. The CDR3 is made up of 14 amino acids. Unmatched junction bases numbered 6, after V lost 8 bases and J lost 3 bases. Germline CDR1 reads SNHLY; CDR2 reads FYNNEI. The CDR3 DNA sequence: TGTGCCAGCCCGGGACAGGGTGGTACAGATACGCAGTATTTT. Its translation: CASPGQGGTDTQYF.

The rearrangement joins TRBV30 to TRBJ1-6; possibly TRBD1 for D (6 bases). V dropped 0 bases and J dropped 11 bases, with 11 bases sitting between them. The CDR3 has 13 residues. CDR1 and CDR2 (germline): GTSNPN, SVGIG (reference sequence). The CDR3 is CAWSVDRSAPLHF. CDR3 DNA sequence: TGTGCCTGGAGTGTAGACAGGTCCGCACCCCTCCACTTT.

This rearrangement joins TRBV5-1 to TRBJ2-1; D may be TRBD1 (5 bases). Germline V lookup: CDR1 SGHRS, CDR2 YFSETQ. The length of the CDR3 is 16 residues. V dropped 1 base and J dropped 0 bases, with 11 bases sitting between them. CDR3 bases: TGCGCCAGCAGCTTGTCGACAGATAGCTCCTACAATGAGCAGTTCTTC. It encodes CASSLSTDSSYNEQFF.

CDR3 DNA: TGTGCCAGCAGTTTTGACCGGGTCTCCTACGAGCAGTACTTC. Translation: CASSFDRVSYEQYF. J is TRBJ2-7 and V is TRBV27; D remains unclear. V lost 3 bases and J 0 bases, leaving 9 bases between the germline ends. Germline lookup yields CDR1 MNHEY and CDR2 SMNVEV (reference sequence). CDR3 length equals 14 residues.

The chain carries TRBV2 and TRBJ2-5, with D possibly matching TRBD1 (5 bases). Trimming pared 7 bases from V and 2 bases from J, leaving 8 bases between. This CDR3 has 12 residues. Germline assignment: CDR1 SNHLY and CDR2 FYNNEI. CDR3 in DNA: TGTGCCAGCACGGCAGGGCAAGAGACCCAGTACTTC. Amino acid sequence: CASTAGQETQYF. The entire variable domain, with the rest obtained from reference TRBV2 and TRBJ2-5, is as follows: EPEVTQTPSHQVTQMGQEVILRCVPISNHLYFYWYRQILGQKVEFLVSFYNNEISEKSEIFDDQFSVERPDGSNFTLKIRSTKLEDSAMYFCASTAGQETQYFGPGTRLLVL.

This chain joins TRBV3-1 (or the pseudogene TRBV3-2) and TRBJ2-7, with 7 bases fitting TRBD2. Per germline, CDR1 LGHDT and CDR2 YNNKEL (reference sequence). V was clipped by 4 bases and J by 0 bases; unmatched bases: 9. The CDR3 is 16 amino acids. DNA of the CDR3: TGTGCCAGCAGCCGATCCCTAGCGGTTTTCTCCTACGAGCAGTACTTC. Its translation: CASSRSLAVFSYEQYF.

The chain joins TRBV3-1 (or the pseudogene TRBV3-2) to TRBJ2-3; 9 bases line up with TRBD2. The germline gives CDR1 LGHDT, CDR2 YNNKEL (reference sequence). This CDR3 contains 19 residues. After removal of 1 base from V and 6 bases from J, the junction contained 17 bases not matched to a gene. The CDR3 coding sequence is TGTGCCAGCAGCCAAGTAGGGATAGCGGGAGACCCTGCAGAGGATACGCAGTATTTT. Translated, it gives CASSQVGIAGDPAEDTQYF.

The chain has TRBV9 and TRBJ1-2; D is perhaps TRBD1 (5 bases). CDR3 length equals 14 residues. Per germline, CDR1 SGDLS and CDR2 YYNGEE. Trimming removed 4 bases from V and 5 bases from J, with 15 bases in between. CDR3 amino acids: CASSTRDARYGYTF. The CDR3, as DNA: TGTGCCAGCAGCACGCGGGACGCCCGATATGGCTACACCTTC.

There are a few counts of this clone. The J gene is TRBJ1-1, the V gene TRBV5-1; D is possibly TRBD1 (6 bases). CDR1 is SGHRS, CDR2 YFSETQ, per germline. Trimming stripped 0 bases from V and 2 bases from J, with 8 bases between. This CDR3 comprises 14 residues. CDR3 DNA sequence: TGCGCCAGCAGCTTGGACAGGGCAAACACTGAAGCTTTCTTT. It specifies CASSLDRANTEAFF.